The sequence of this T cell receptor beta chain was determined in a study of cytomegalovirus exposure and HLA in healthy donors. Study overall: Previous work identified roughly 120 million unique TCR beta sequences from roughly 180 million T cells. General study results and limits: A reported reduction in N-insertions relative to the approximately 670-donor mean was seen in an Asian-associated ancestry cluster in a later analysis. Testing in vitro showed three CMV-associated chains specific for CMV antigens.

Remarks on this clone: No antigen is known for it.

Primers for the PCR totalled 60 Vbeta and 13 Jbeta. Repertoires were generated with immunoSEQ multiplex PCR, while TCRdb's copy carries only in-frame clones and drops some. The sample consists of about 160,000 clones, around four fifths of them appearing once. This TCR was sampled from a woman in her forties or fifties in good health and CMV-seronegative. The sample was PBMCs.

CDR3 coding DNA: TGTGCCAGCAGCGTAGGAGGAACCGGGACTAACAATGAGCAGTTCTTC. This gives the protein CASSVGGTGTNNEQFF. The V call is TRBV9, the J call TRBJ2-1, with 7 bases identical to TRBD2. This CDR3 has 16 amino acids. Trimming cost V 0 bases and J 5 bases; bases outside gene matches: 8. Germline V gene data show CDR1 as SGDLS and CDR2 as YYNGEE.